This TCR beta chain was sequenced in a study of T cells in Graves' hyperthyroidism and ophthalmopathy (dated 2019 in TCRdb). Context from the whole study: A discovery cohort of about 100 patients, about 40 with Graves' ophthalmopathy and about 58 with stable Graves' hyperthyroidism, was used to find distinguishing TCR V-J signatures. Whether ophthalmopathy could be predicted prospectively was tested in an independent validation cohort made up of 18 to 20 hyperthyroidism patients plus 17 patients who later progressed to ophthalmopathy. Thyroid tissue and blood T-cell repertoires from about six Graves' hyperthyroidism patients were also compared in the study. The paper reports TCR Vbeta CDR3 sequencing of some 140 peripheral blood samples: 40 or so ophthalmopathy, around 80 hyperthyroidism and 17 progressor patients. The approximately 90 discovery patients were randomly split 7:3 into training and test sets. Following sampling, methimazole starting at 30 mg daily was given to hyperthyroidism patients, and high-dose intravenous methylprednisolone was given to ophthalmopathy patients. Results and caveats for the whole study, not just this receptor: In validation, progression to ophthalmopathy was predicted by the model with 70% to 71% sensitivity and 72.22% specificity, a median of approximately 7.1 months before onset. Blood samples also contained most of the expanded thyroid clonotypes (frequency above 0.001), which suggests that blood repertoires may reflect thyroid immune responses. Sample size was not statistically predetermined, and blinding of investigators to group allocation was not performed. In cross-validation, a model built on a 13 V-J signature told ophthalmopathy apart from stable hyperthyroidism with under 90% sensitivity and approximately 81% specificity, and in testing the same model reached 80%/75%.

On this clonotype: Its antigen target is currently unknown. No base qualities exist here, and no much larger clone lies one base off it.

The study excluded patients with uncontrolled infections, other autoimmune diseases, pregnancy or lactation. Clinical symptoms, serum thyroxine and TRAb, thyroid ultrasound, and orbital computed tomography formed the basis for the diagnoses. Total RNA was extracted using Trizol reagent, and RNA quality was assessed on an Agilent 2100 Bioanalyzer. Looking up the germline V gene yields CDR1 ENHRY and CDR2 SYGVKD. Including cysteine and phenylalanine, the CDR3 has 16 amino acids. Only the CDR3 part of the read is kept: 48 bases, read in frame from the first base. Between the V and J ends, shortened by 10 bases and 5 bases respectively, the junction contains 26 bases. TCR beta CDR3 regions were amplified from RNA transcripts. The TCR CDR3 was subjected to a first round of RT-PCR using the HTBI primer set and the Qiagen OneStep RT-PCR kit. A second multiplex PCR round built the libraries, followed by size selection and purification. Paired-end sequencing of the libraries was performed with 100 bp reads on an Illumina HiSeq2000. From the authors' description of their analysis: SOAPnuke was used to process the raw data, removing reads that contained adapters or uncalled bases, had a mean Phred below 15, or lacked an exact match to the constant primer or identifier. High-quality paired reads were merged with COPE v1.2.5, and unique nucleotide sequences were defined as clonotypes. MiTCR v1.1 was used to align clonotypes to the IMGT TRBV, TRBD and TRBJ reference segments. Analysis was restricted to V-J combinations with a frequency above 0.0001, which covered roughly 99% of repertoires. The TCS score was defined as the ratio of F50 (clonal expansion) to E x V (chaos), calculated using BLOSUM62-based TCRdist between CDR3 peptides within each V-J. Welch's t-statistics and random forest reduced roughly 500 V-J features to some 14, which were used in a naive Bayes classifier (R e1071). Thyroid-blood repertoire similarity was quantified with the Morisita-Horn index. TCRdb redid the processing of the public reads, applying fastp at Q25 and MiXCR, and retained in-frame beta chains. All rows with the same CDR3 protein become a single entry with the most common DNA and genes. TCRdb's processing, not the study's, gives the V and J calls here. The sample profile shows approximately 510,000 distinct CDR3 sequences; about 46% of them were found once. Clones ranked in the top ten supply about two fifths of the sample.

The chain joins TRBV10-3 to TRBJ2-5; TRBD1 is a possible D gene, resting on 6 matching bases. The clonotype comes from an adult woman with Graves' disease, either hyperthyroidism or ophthalmopathy (not recorded which). Specimen: peripheral blood or thyroid tissue (not recorded which). CDR3 loop: CASKTPGVTLGETQYF. The nucleotide sequence is TGTGCCAGCAAAACCCCAGGGGTCACGCTGGGGGAGACCCAGTACTTC.